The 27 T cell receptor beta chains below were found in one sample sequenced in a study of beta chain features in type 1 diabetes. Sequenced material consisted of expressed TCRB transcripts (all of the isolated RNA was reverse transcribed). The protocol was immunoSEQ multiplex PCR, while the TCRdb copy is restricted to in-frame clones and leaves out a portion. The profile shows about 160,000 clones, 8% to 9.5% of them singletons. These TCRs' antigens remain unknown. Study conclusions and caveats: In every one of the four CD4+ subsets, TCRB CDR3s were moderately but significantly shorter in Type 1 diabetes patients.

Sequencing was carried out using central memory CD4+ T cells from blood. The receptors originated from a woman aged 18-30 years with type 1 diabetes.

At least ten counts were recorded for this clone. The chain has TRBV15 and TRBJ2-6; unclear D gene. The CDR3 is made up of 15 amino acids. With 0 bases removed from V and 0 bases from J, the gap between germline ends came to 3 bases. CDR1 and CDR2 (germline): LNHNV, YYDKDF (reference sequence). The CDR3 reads CATSRDNSGANVLTF. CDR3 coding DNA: TGTGCCACCAGCAGAGACAACTCTGGGGCCAACGTCCTGACTTTC.

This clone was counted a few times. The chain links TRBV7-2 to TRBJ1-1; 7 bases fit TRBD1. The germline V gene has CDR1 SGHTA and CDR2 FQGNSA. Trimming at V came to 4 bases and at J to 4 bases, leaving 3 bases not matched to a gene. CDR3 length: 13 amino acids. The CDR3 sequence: CASSWGQITEAFF. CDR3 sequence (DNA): TGTGCCAGCAGCTGGGGACAGATCACTGAAGCTTTCTTT.

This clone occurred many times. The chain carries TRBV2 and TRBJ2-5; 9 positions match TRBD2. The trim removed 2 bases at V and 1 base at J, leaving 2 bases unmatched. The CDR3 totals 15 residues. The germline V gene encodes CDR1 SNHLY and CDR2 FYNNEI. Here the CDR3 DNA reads TGTGCCAGCAGTGAAAGGCGGGGGGGCCAAGAGACCCAGTACTTC. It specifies CASSERRGGQETQYF.

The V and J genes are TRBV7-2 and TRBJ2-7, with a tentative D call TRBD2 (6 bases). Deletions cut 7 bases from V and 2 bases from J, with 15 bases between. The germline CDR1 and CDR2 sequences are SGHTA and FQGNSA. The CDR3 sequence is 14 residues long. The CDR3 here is CASTALATAYEQYF. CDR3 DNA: TGTGCCAGCACCGCCCTAGCGACGGCCTACGAGCAGTACTTC.

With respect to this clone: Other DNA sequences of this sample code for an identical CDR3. Here the CDR3 DNA reads TGTGCCAGCAGCTCGACTGTGAACACCGGGGAGCTGTTTTTT. Translating gives CASSSTVNTGELFF. The chain carries TRBV7-9 and TRBJ2-2; D remains ambiguous. Between the trimmed V and J ends, which lost 4 bases and 1 base, there was a span of 7 bases. Germline V gene sequence: CDR1 SEHNR, CDR2 FQNEAQ (reference sequence). There are 14 residues in the CDR3.

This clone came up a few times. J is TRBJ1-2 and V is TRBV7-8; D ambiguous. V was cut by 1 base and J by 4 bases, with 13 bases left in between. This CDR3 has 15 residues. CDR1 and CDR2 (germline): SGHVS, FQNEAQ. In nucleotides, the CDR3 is TGTGCCAGCAGCTTAGACCTAATAAGTGGCTATGGCTACACCTTC. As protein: CASSLDLISGYGYTF.

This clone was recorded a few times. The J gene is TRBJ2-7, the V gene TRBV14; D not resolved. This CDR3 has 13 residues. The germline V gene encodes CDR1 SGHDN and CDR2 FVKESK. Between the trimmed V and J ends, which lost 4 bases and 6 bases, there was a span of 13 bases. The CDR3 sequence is CASSLTVRVEQYF. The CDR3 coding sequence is TGTGCCAGCAGCCTCACTGTCCGGGTCGAGCAGTACTTC.

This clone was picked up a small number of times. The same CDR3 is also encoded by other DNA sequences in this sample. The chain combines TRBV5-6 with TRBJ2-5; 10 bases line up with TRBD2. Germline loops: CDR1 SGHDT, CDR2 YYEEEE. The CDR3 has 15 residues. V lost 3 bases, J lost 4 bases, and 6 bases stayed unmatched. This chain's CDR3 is CASSSRLAGVETQYF. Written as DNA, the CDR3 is TGTGCCAGCAGCTCCCGGCTAGCGGGAGTAGAGACCCAGTACTTC.

The CDR3 spells CASIPLTSLQETQYF. CDR3 nucleotide sequence: TGTGCCAGCATCCCACTTACTAGCCTCCAAGAGACCCAGTACTTC. The V and J genes are TRBV2 and TRBJ2-5; tentative D call: TRBD2 (6 bases). The CDR3 loop spans 15 amino acids. V shed 7 bases and J shed 1 base, with 16 bases lying between them. Germline V CDR1 and CDR2: SNHLY, FYNNEI.

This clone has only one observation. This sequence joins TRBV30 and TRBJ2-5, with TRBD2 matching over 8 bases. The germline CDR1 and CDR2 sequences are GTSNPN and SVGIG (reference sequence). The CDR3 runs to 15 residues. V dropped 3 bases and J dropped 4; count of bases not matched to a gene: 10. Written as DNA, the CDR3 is TGTGCCTGGAGCGAGGGAGCGGGAGTCGGAGAGACCCAGTACTTC. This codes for CAWSEGAGVGETQYF.

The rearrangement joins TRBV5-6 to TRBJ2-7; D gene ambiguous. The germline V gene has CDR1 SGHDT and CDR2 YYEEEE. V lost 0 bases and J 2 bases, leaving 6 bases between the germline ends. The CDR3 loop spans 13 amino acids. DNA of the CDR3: TGTGCCAGCAGCTTGGACAGAACCTACGAGCAGTACTTC. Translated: CASSLDRTYEQYF.

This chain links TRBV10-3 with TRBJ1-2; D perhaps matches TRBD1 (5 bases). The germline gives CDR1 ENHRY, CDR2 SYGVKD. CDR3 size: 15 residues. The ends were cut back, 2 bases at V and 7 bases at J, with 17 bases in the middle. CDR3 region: CAISEGTDVGGGYTF. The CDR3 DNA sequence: TGTGCCATCAGTGAGGGGACGGACGTCGGGGGTGGCTACACCTTC.

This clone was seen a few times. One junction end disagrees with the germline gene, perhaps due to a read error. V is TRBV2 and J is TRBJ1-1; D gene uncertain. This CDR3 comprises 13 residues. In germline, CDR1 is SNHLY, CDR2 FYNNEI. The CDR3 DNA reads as TGTGCCAGCAGAGAAGACTTACTCACTGAAGCTTTCTTT. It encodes CASREDLLTEAFF.

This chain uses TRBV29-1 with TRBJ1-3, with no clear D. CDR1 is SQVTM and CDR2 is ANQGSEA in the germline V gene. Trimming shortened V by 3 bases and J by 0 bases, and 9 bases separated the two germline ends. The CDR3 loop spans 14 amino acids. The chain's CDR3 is CSVDLGLSGNTIYF. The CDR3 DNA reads TGCAGCGTTGATCTGGGCCTCTCTGGAAACACCATATATTTT. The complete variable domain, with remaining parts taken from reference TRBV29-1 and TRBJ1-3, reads SAVISQKPSRDICQRGTSLTIQCQVDSQVTMMFWYRQQPGQSLTLIATANQGSEATYESGFVIDKFPISRPNLTFSTLTVSNMSPEDSSIYLCSVDLGLSGNTIYFGEGSWLTVV.

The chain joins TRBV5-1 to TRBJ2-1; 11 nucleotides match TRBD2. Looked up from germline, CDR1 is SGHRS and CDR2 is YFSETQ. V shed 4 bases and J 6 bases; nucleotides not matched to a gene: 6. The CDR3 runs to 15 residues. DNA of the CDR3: TGCGCCAGCAGCCTTAGCGGGAGGGCCCTCAATGAGCAGTTCTTC. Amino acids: CASSLSGRALNEQFF.

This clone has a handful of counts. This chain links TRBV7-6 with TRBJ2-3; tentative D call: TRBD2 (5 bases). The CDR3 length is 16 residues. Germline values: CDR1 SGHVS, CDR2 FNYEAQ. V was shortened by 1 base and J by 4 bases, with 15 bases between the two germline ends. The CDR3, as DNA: TGTGCCAGCAGCTTAGGAAACGGGGTAGAGGCAGATACGCAGTATTTT. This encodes CASSLGNGVEADTQYF.

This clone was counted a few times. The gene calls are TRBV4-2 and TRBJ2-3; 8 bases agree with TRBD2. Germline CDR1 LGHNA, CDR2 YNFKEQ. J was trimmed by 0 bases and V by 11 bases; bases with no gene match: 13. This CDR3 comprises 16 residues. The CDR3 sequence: CASGGIVGGSTDTQYF. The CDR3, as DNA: TGTGCCTCGGGAGGGATAGTGGGGGGGAGCACAGATACGCAGTATTTT.

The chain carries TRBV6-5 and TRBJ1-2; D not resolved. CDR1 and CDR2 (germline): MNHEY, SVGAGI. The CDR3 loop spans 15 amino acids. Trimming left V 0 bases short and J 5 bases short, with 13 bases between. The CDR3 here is CASSYSPETRYGYTF. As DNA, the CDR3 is TGTGCCAGCAGTTACTCGCCCGAGACTCGGTATGGCTACACCTTC.

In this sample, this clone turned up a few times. CDR3 amino acids: CASSPIGANSPLHF. The CDR3 bases are TGTGCCAGCAGCCCCATAGGAGCTAATTCACCCCTCCACTTT. The chain couples TRBV7-2 to TRBJ1-6; D remains unclear. The CDR3 length is 14 residues. Germline V lookup: CDR1 SGHTA, CDR2 FQGNSA. Trimming shortened V by 5 bases and J by 6 bases, and 11 bases separated the two germline ends. Combining the CDR3 with reference TRBV7-2 and TRBJ1-6 gives the whole variable domain GAGVSQSPSNKVTEKGKDVELRCDPISGHTALYWYRQSLGQGLEFLIYFQGNSAPDKSGLPSDRFSAERTGGSVSTLTIQRTQQEDSAVYLCASSPIGANSPLHFGNGTRLTVT.

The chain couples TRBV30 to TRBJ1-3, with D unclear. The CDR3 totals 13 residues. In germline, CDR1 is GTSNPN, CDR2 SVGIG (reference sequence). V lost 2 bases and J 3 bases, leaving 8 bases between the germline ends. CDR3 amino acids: CAWSLAGGNTIYF. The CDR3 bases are TGTGCCTGGAGTCTCGCCGGTGGAAACACCATATATTTT. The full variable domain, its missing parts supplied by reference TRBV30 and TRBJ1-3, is SQTIHQWPATLVQPVGSPLSLECTVEGTSNPNLYWYRQAAGRGLQLLFYSVGIGQISSEVPQNLSASRPQDRQFILSSKKLLLSDSGFYLCAWSLAGGNTIYFGEGSWLTVV.

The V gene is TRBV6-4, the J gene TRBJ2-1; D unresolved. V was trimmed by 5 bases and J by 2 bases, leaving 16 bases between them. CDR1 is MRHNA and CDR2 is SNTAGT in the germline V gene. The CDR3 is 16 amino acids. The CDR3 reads CASSKLTSSPYNEQFF. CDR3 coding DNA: TGTGCCAGCAGTAAGTTAACGAGTAGTCCCTACAATGAGCAGTTCTTC.

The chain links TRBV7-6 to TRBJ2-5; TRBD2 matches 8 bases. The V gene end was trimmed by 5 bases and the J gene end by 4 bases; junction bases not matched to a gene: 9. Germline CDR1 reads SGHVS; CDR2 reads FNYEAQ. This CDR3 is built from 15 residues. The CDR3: CASSPKAGARETQYF. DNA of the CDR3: TGTGCCAGCAGCCCTAAAGCGGGAGCGCGAGAGACCCAGTACTTC. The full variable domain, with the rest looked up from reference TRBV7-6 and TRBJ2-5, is GAGVSQSPRYKVTKRGQDVALRCDPISGHVSLYWYRQALGQGPEFLTYFNYEAQQDKSGLPNDRFSAERPEGSISTLTIQRTEQRDSAMYRCASSPKAGARETQYFGPGTRLLVL.

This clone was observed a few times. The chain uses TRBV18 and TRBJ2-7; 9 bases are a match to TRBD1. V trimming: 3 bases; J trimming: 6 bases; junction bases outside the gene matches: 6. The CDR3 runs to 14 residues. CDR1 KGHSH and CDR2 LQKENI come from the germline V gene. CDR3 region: CASSPPGQGFEQYF. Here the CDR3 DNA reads TGTGCCAGCTCACCCCCCGGACAGGGGTTCGAGCAGTACTTC.

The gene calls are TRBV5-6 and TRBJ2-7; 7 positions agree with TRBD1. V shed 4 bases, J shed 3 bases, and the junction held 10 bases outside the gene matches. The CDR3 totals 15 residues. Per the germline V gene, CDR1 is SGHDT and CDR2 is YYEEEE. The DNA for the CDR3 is TGTGCCAGCAGCATCCCCGGGACAGACATCTACGAGCAGTACTTC. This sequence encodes CASSIPGTDIYEQYF. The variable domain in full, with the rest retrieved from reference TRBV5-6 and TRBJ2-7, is DAGVTQSPTHLIKTRGQQVTLRCSPKSGHDTVSWYQQALGQGPQFIFQYYEEEERQRGNFPDRFSGHQFPNYSSELNVNALLLGDSALYLCASSIPGTDIYEQYFGPGTRLTVT.

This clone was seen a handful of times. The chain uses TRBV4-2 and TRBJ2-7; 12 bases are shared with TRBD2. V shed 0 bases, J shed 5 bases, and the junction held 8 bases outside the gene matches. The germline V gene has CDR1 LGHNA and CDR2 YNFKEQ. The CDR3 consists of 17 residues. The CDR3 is CASSQDPTTSGSHEQYF. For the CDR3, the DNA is TGTGCCAGCAGCCAAGATCCCACGACTAGCGGGAGCCACGAGCAGTACTTC.

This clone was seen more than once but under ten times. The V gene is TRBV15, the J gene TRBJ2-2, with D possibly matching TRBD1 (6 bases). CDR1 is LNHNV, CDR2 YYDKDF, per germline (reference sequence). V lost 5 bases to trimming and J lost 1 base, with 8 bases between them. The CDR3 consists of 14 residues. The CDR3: CATSQTGNTGELFF. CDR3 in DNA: TGTGCCACCAGCCAGACAGGGAACACCGGGGAGCTGTTTTTT.

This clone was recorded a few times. The DNA of the CDR3 is TGTGCCAGCAGTGGTCAGGATTTGAATCAGGGGGGCTATGGCTACACCTTC. As protein: CASSGQDLNQGGYGYTF. V is TRBV6-1 and J is TRBJ1-2; 7 nucleotides match TRBD1. CDR1 and CDR2 from the germline V gene are MNHNS and SASEGT. The CDR3 has 17 amino acids. Unmatched junction bases numbered 15, after V lost 4 bases and J lost 4 bases.